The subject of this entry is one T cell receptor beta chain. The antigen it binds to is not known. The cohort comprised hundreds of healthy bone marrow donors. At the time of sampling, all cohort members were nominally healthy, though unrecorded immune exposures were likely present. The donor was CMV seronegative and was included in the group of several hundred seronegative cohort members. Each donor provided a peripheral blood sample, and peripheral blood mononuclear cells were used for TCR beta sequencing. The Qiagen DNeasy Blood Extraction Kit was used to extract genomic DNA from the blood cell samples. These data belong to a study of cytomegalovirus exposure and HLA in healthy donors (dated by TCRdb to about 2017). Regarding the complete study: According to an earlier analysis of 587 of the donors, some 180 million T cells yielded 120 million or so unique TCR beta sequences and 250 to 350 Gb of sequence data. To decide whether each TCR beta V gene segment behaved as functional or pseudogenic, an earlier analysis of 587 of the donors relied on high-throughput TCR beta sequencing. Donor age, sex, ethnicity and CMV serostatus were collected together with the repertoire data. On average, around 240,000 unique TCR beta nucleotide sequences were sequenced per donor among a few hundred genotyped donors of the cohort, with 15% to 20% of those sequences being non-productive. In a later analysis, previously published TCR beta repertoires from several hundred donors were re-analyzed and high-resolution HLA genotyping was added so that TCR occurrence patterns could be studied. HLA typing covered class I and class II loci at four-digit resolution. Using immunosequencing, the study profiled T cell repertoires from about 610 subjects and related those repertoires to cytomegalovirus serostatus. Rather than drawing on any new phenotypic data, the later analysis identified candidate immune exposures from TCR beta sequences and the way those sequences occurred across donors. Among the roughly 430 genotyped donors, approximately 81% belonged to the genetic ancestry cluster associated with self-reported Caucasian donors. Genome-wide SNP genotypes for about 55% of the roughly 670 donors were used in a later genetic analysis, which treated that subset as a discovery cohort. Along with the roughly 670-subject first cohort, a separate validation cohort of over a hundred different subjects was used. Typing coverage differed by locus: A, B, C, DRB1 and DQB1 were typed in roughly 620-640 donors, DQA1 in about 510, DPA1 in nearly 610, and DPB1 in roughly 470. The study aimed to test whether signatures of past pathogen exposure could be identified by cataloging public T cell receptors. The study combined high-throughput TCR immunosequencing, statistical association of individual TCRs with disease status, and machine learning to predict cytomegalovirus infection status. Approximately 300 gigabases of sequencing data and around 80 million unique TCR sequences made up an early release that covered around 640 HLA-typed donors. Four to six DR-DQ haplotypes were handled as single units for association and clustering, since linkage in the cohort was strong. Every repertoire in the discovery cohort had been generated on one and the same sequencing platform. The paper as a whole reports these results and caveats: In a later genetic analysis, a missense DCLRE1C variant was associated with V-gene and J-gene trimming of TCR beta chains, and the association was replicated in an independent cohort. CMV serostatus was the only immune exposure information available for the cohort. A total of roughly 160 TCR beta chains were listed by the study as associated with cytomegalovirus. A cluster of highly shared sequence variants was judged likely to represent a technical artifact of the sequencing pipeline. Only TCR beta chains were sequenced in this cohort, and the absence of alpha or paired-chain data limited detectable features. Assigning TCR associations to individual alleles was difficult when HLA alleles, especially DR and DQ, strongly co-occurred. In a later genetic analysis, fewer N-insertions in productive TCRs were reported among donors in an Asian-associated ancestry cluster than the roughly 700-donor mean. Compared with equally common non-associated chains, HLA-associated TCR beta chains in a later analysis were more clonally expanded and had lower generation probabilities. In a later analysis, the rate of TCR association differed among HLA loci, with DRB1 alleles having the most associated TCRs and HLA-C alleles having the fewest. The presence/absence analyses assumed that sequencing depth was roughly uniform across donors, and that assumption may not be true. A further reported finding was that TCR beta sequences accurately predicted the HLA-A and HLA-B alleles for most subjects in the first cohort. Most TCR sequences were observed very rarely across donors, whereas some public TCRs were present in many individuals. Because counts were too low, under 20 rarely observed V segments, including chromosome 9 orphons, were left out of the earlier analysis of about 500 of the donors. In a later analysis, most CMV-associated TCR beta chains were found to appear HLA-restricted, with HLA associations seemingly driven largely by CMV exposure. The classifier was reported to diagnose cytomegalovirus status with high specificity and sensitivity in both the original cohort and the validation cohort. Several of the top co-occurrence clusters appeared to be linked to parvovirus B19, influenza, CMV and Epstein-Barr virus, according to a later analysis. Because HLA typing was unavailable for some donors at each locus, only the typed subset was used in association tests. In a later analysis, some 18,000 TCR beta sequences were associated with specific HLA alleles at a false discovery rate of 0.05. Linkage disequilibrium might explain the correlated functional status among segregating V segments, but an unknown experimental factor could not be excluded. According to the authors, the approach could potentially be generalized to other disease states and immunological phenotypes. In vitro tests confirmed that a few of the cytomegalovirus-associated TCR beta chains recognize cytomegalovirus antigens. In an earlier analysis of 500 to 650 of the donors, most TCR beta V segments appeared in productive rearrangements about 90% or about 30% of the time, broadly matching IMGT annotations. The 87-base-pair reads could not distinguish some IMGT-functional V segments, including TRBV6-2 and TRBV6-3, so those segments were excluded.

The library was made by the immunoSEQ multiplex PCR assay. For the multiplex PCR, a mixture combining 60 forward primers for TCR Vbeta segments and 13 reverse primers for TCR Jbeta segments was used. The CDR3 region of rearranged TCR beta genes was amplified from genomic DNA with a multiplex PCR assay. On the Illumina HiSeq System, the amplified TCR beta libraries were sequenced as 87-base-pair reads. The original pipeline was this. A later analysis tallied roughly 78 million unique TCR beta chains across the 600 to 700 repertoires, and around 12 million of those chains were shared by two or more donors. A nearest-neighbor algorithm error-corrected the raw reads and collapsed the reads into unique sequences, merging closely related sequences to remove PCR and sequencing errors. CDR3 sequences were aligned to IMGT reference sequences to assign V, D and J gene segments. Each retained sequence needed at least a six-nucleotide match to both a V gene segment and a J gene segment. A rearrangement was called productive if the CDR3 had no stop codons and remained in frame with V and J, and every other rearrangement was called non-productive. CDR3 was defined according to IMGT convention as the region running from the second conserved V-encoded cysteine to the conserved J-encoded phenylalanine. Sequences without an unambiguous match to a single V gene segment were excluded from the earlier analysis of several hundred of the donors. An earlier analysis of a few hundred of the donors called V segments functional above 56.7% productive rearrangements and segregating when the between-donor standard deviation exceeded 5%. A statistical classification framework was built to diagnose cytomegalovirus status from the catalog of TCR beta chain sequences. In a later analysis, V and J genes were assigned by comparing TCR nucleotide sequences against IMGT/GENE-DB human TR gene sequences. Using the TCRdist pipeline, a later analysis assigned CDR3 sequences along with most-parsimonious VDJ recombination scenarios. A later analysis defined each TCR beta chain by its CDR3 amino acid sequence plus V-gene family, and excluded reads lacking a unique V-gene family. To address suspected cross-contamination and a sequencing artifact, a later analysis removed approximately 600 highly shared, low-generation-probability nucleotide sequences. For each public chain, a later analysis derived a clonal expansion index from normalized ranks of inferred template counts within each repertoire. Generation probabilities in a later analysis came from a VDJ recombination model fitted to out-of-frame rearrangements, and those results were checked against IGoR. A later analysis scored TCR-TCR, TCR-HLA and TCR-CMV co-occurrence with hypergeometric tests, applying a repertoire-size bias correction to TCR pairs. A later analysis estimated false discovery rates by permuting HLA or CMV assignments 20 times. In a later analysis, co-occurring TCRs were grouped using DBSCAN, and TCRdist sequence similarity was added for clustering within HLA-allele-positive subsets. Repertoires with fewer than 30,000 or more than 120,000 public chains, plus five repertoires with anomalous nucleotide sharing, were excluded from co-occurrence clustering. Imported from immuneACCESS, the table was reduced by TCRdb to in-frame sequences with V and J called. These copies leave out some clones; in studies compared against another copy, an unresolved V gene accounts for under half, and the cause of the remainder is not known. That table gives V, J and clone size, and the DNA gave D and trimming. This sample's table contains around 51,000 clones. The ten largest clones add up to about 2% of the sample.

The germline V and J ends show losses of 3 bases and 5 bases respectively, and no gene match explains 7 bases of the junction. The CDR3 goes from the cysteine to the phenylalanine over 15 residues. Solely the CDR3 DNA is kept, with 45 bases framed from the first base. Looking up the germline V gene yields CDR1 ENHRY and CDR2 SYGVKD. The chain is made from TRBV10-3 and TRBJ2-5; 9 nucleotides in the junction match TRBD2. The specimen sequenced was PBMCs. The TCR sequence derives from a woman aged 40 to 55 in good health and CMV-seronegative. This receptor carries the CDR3 CAISEPAGGAETQYF. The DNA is TGTGCCATCAGTGAACCAGCGGGGGGCGCTGAGACCCAGTACTTC.